The 23 T cell receptor beta chains presented below share a single source sample, sequenced in a study of T cell repertoires in cytomegalovirus infection. MiXCR was run by TCRdb on the reads, yielding one entry per CDR3 protein. There are around 440,000 distinct CDR3 sequences in the sample; about 11% occur only once, and roughly a tenth lies in the top ten. The sequencing sample was made of PBMCs. These receptors came from a human donor in good health (CMV status not recorded). Some clones in this sample may be carry-over from other donors' samples.

This clonotype turned up a few times. The chain carries TRBV20-1 and TRBJ2-3, with TRBD1 identical over 11 bases. The CDR3 sequence is 14 residues long. The germline V gene encodes CDR1 DFQATT and CDR2 SNEGSKA (reference sequence). V gave up 5 bases and J gave up 2 bases; unmatched junction bases: 3. CDR3 sequence reads: CSAGDRGDTDTQYF. The DNA for the CDR3 is TGCAGTGCTGGGGACAGGGGGGACACAGATACGCAGTATTTT.

The table lists this clonotype with many counts. The rearrangement links TRBV2 to TRBJ2-3; D possibly corresponds to TRBD2 (6 bases). Germline lookup yields CDR1 SNHLY and CDR2 FYNNEI. V shed 7 bases and J shed 2 bases, with 16 bases lying between them. The CDR3 contains 15 residues. The CDR3 is CASTRDSHATDTQYF. As DNA, the CDR3 is TGTGCCAGCACCCGGGACTCACACGCCACAGATACGCAGTATTTT.

This clonotype was counted many times. The V and J genes are TRBV28 and TRBJ2-3, with D hard to call. The germline gives CDR1 MDHEN, CDR2 SYDVKM. The germline V and J ends were trimmed by 8 bases and 6 bases, with 3 bases remaining between them. The CDR3 length is 9 residues. CDR3 protein: CASGDTQYF. Here the CDR3 DNA reads TGTGCCAGCGGGGATACGCAGTATTTT.

This clonotype was counted many times. The rearrangement joins TRBV2 to TRBJ1-5, with D uncertain. Per germline, CDR1 SNHLY and CDR2 FYNNEI. The CDR3 has 16 residues. Trimming took off 7 bases at V and 4 bases at J, with 20 bases between the two ends. The CDR3 loop is CASTEGLTSGNQPQHF. Here the CDR3 DNA reads TGTGCCAGCACCGAGGGTCTAACCAGCGGGAATCAGCCCCAGCATTTT.

This clonotype was observed many times. The chain uses TRBV12-3 or TRBV12-4 and TRBJ2-3; possibly TRBD2 for D (6 bases). This CDR3 is 16 amino acids long. V was shortened by 5 bases and J by 0 bases, with 15 bases between the two germline ends. CDR3 DNA sequence: TGTGCCAGCAGTCACACACTCGGGGGTAGCACAGATACGCAGTATTTT. As protein: CASSHTLGGSTDTQYF.

As to this clonotype: A read error is possible here, since a much larger clone lies one base away. The CDR3 loop is CSEQTGLNQPQHF. For the CDR3, the DNA is TGCAGTGAACAGACAGGTCTCAATCAGCCCCAGCATTTT. The V gene is TRBV20-1, the J gene TRBJ1-5; D possibly corresponds to TRBD1 (6 bases). Germline V gene data show CDR1 as DFQATT and CDR2 as SNEGSKA (reference sequence). V shed 7 bases and J shed 3 bases, with 13 bases lying between them. The CDR3 loop spans 13 amino acids.

This clonotype has more than one count but fewer than ten. V gene TRBV20-1 combines with J gene TRBJ2-5, with TRBD1 matching 9 bases. The J segment lost 4 bases and the V segment lost 6 bases, leaving 9 bases of the junction unmatched. The CDR3 runs 14 residues. CDR1 and CDR2 (germline): DFQATT, SNEGSKA (reference sequence). The CDR3, as DNA: TGCAGTGCCGCGACAGGGGGTGTAGGAGAGACCCAGTACTTC. The encoded protein is CSAATGGVGETQYF.

Notes on this clonotype: This may be a read error: a much more frequent sequence differs by one nucleotide. Here the CDR3 reads CASRFLAGGPYEQYF. CDR3 bases: TGTGCCAGCAGATTTCTAGCGGGAGGACCCTACGAGCAGTACTTC. The chain combines TRBV28 with TRBJ2-7; 11 bases align to TRBD2. This CDR3 has 15 residues. Germline values: CDR1 MDHEN, CDR2 SYDVKM. V lost 6 bases and J lost 2; bases outside the gene matches: 6.

This clonotype was found many times. The chain carries TRBV7-9 and TRBJ1-1, with a possible D match to TRBD1 (6 bases). The length of the CDR3 is 16 residues. In germline, CDR1 is SEHNR, CDR2 FQNEAQ (reference sequence). V was clipped by 1 base and J by 4 bases, with 16 bases between them. The DNA for the CDR3 is TGTGCCAGCAGCTTAGAGGCGGGGGCGGTGGGCACTGAAGCTTTCTTT. As protein: CASSLEAGAVGTEAFF.

The sample holds many counts of this clonotype. This chain links TRBV7-3 with TRBJ2-6; 9 bases are a match to TRBD2. V shed 3 bases and J 0 bases; nucleotides not matched to a gene: 0. Germline V gene sequence: CDR1 SGHTA, CDR2 FQGTGA. CDR3 length: 16 residues. The chain's CDR3 is CASSFSGGSGANVLTF. In DNA, the CDR3 is TGTGCCAGCAGCTTTAGCGGGGGCTCTGGGGCCAACGTCCTGACTTTC. The complete variable domain, with remaining parts taken from reference TRBV7-3 and TRBJ2-6, reads GAGVSQTPSNKVTEKGKYVELRCDPISGHTALYWYRQSLGQGPEFLIYFQGTGAADDSGLPNDRFFAVRPEGSVSTLKIQRTERGDSAVYLCASSFSGGSGANVLTFGAGSRLTVL.

This clonotype has ten or more counts. This chain uses TRBV6-5 with TRBJ2-5, with TRBD2 as a possible D gene (5 bases). Deletions cut 2 bases from V and 5 bases from J, with 15 bases between. Germline lookup yields CDR1 MNHEY and CDR2 SVGAGI. The CDR3 covers 15 residues. The CDR3 DNA reads as TGTGCCAGCAGTTACGCGGGCACTAGTTCCGAGACCCAGTACTTC. Translated: CASSYAGTSSETQYF.

This clonotype was counted at least ten times. The chain has TRBV7-8 and TRBJ1-5; 11 bases fit TRBD1. Trimming at V came to 2 bases and at J to 1 base, leaving 4 bases not matched to a gene. CDR1 SGHVS and CDR2 FQNEAQ come from the germline V gene. The CDR3 loop spans 17 amino acids. CDR3 sequence: CASSLFGTGGSNQPQHF. As DNA, the CDR3 is TGTGCCAGCAGCTTATTCGGGACAGGGGGAAGCAATCAGCCCCAGCATTTT.

The sample holds many counts of this clonotype. The chain has TRBV30 and TRBJ1-5; D is ambiguous. The germline V gene encodes CDR1 GTSNPN and CDR2 SVGIG (reference sequence). The CDR3 covers 14 residues. Trimming removed 2 bases at V and 4 bases at J, with 12 bases between. CDR3 region: CAWSYKGPNQPQHF. The CDR3 bases are TGTGCCTGGAGTTATAAGGGTCCGAATCAGCCCCAGCATTTT.

There are many counts of this clonotype. This chain links TRBV15 with TRBJ1-4; 9 positions match TRBD1. This CDR3 comprises 14 residues. V lost 2 bases and J lost 7; bases outside the gene matches: 2. Germline CDR1 and CDR2: LNHNV and YYDKDF (reference sequence). The CDR3 coding sequence is TGTGCCACCAGCAGACCGGGACAGGGTGAAAAACTGTTTTTT. Protein sequence: CATSRPGQGEKLFF.

This clonotype has a handful of counts. V and J are TRBV7-9 and TRBJ1-4; D is perhaps TRBD1 (6 bases). Germline V CDR1 and CDR2: SEHNR, FQNEAQ (reference sequence). There are 16 residues in the CDR3. V lost 5 bases, J lost 3 bases, and 16 bases lay in between. CDR3: CASSTPTGSSNEKLFF. In DNA form, the CDR3 reads TGTGCCAGCAGCACACCGACAGGATCGTCTAATGAAAAACTGTTTTTT. Full variable domain (missing parts from reference TRBV7-9 and TRBJ1-4): DTGVSQNPRHKITKRGQNVTFRCDPISEHNRLYWYRQTLGQGPEFLTYFQNEAQLEKSRLLSDRFSAERPKGSFSTLEIQRTEQGDSAMYLCASSTPTGSSNEKLFFGSGTQLSVL.

The table lists this clonotype with many counts. The gene calls are TRBV7-2 and TRBJ2-3, with 8 bases that match TRBD2. Germline CDR1 and CDR2: SGHTA and FQGNSA. This CDR3 region has 16 residues. The J segment lost 3 bases and the V segment lost 2 bases, leaving 7 bases of the junction unmatched. The CDR3 DNA sequence: TGTGCCAGCAGCTTATGGGCGGGAGGTTGGACAGATACGCAGTATTTT. It codes for CASSLWAGGWTDTQYF.

This sequence joins TRBV12-5 and TRBJ1-1; D not resolved. The CDR3 spans 13 residues. V dropped 3 bases and J dropped 3 bases, with 8 bases sitting between them. Germline lookup yields CDR1 LGHNT and CDR2 FRNRAP. The CDR3 protein is CASGLREDTEAFF. In nucleotides, the CDR3 is TGTGCTAGTGGTTTACGTGAGGACACTGAAGCTTTCTTT.

This clonotype was counted many times. The chain has TRBV2 and TRBJ2-7, with 8 bases aligning to TRBD1. Trimming cost V 3 bases and J 3 bases; bases outside gene matches: 7. The CDR3 has 15 residues. CDR1 SNHLY and CDR2 FYNNEI come from the germline V gene. CDR3: CASSEADRAIYEQYF. CDR3 bases: TGTGCCAGCAGTGAGGCGGACAGGGCCATCTACGAGCAGTACTTC.

There are many counts of this clonotype. The chain carries TRBV10-3 and TRBJ2-3; D is perhaps TRBD2 (5 bases). This CDR3 is 15 amino acids long. Trimming pared 4 bases from V and 4 bases from J, leaving 15 bases between. The V gene's germline CDR1 is ENHRY and CDR2 SYGVKD. CDR3 protein: CAISGRGSPPDTQYF. The CDR3 DNA reads as TGTGCCATCAGTGGTCGAGGGAGTCCCCCAGATACGCAGTATTTT.

There are many counts of this clonotype. The chain joins TRBV12-3 or TRBV12-4 to TRBJ2-7; possible D gene TRBD1, 6 bases. The CDR3 runs 13 residues. Deletions cut 2 bases from V and 9 bases from J, with 14 bases between. In DNA, the CDR3 is TGTGCCAGCAGTTTAACAGGGTATCGGGGGCAGTACTTC. Encoded protein: CASSLTGYRGQYF.

This clonotype was observed many times. The V and J genes are TRBV10-3 and TRBJ2-5; TRBD2 matches at 13 bases. J was trimmed by 0 bases and V by 6 bases; bases with no gene match: 1. The CDR3 spans 15 residues. The germline V gene encodes CDR1 ENHRY and CDR2 SYGVKD. For the CDR3, the DNA is TGTGCCATCAGCGGACTAGCGGGAGACCAAGAGACCCAGTACTTC. Its protein product is CAISGLAGDQETQYF.

This clonotype was found many times. V gene TRBV6-2 or TRBV6-3 combines with J gene TRBJ1-1; 11 nucleotides align to TRBD1. Per germline, CDR1 MNHEY and CDR2 SVGEGT. CDR3 size: 14 residues. V lost 6 bases to trimming and J lost 6 bases; unmatched junction nucleotides: 6. The chain's CDR3 is CASRSGQGGSEAFF. As DNA, the CDR3 is TGTGCCAGCAGATCGGGACAGGGGGGCTCTGAAGCTTTCTTT.

This clonotype was detected many times. V gene TRBV11-3 combines with J gene TRBJ2-3; 9 bases fit TRBD2. CDR3 length equals 16 residues. V lost 4 bases, J lost 4 bases, and 9 bases stayed unmatched. The germline V gene encodes CDR1 SGHNT and CDR2 YENEEA. CDR3 protein: CASSSGLAPSPDTQYF. The CDR3 DNA sequence: TGTGCCAGCAGCTCCGGACTAGCGCCGAGTCCAGATACGCAGTATTTT. The whole variable domain, filled in from reference TRBV11-3 and TRBJ2-3, reads EAGVVQSPRYKIIEKKQPVAFWCNPISGHNTLYWYLQNLGQGPELLIRYENEEAVDDSQLPKDRFSAERLKGVDSTLKIQPAELGDSAVYLCASSSGLAPSPDTQYFGPGTRLTVL.